Presented here are 5 T cell receptor beta chains from one specimen sequenced in a study of OX40 agonist ivuxolimab in advanced cancers. Sequencing was performed with immunoSEQ multiplex PCR; in TCRdb, only in-frame clones are kept and a portion is missing. The sample lists some 38,000 clones, approximately 90% seen once, with roughly 21% in the top ten. This specimen consisted of CD4+ or CD8+ T cells sorted from blood, obtained in a trial of the OX40 agonist ivuxolimab. These receptors came from an adult with an advanced solid tumor such as melanoma, head and neck, liver or kidney cancer.

The genes are TRBV9 and TRBJ1-1, with D possibly being TRBD1 (6 bases). This CDR3 spans 17 amino acids. Germline V lookup: CDR1 SGDLS, CDR2 YYNGEE. V lost 4 bases and J 1 base, leaving 20 bases between the germline ends. CDR3 DNA: TGTGCCAGCAGCCCGTCAGGACAGAGCTTAACGAACACTGAAGCTTTCTTT. Its protein product is CASSPSGQSLTNTEAFF. The full variable domain, its missing parts supplied by reference TRBV9 and TRBJ1-1, is DSGVTQTPKHLITATGQRVTLRCSPRSGDLSVYWYQQSLDQGLQFLIQYYNGEERAKGNILERFSAQQFPDLHSELNLSSLELGDSALYFCASSPSGQSLTNTEAFFGQGTRLTVV.

V gene TRBV28 combines with J gene TRBJ2-7; possible D gene TRBD1, 6 bases. The V end lost 2 bases, the J end lost 5 bases, and 22 bases lay between the germline ends. The germline gives CDR1 MDHEN, CDR2 SYDVKM. CDR3 length: 17 residues. CDR3 sequence (DNA): TGTGCCAGCAGTTTACTGGAGCCAGGGGTCCAATCGCACGAGCAGTACTTC. Its protein product is CASSLLEPGVQSHEQYF. The full variable domain, rest sourced from reference TRBV28 and TRBJ2-7, is DVKVTQSSRYLVKRTGEKVFLECVQDMDHENMFWYRQDPGLGLRLIYFSYDVKMKEKGDIPEGYSVSREKKERFSLILESASTNQTSMYLCASSLLEPGVQSHEQYFGPGTRLTVT.

The chain employs TRBV11-1 and TRBJ2-7, with 7 positions matching TRBD1. The germline gives CDR1 SGHAT, CDR2 FQDESV (reference sequence). V lost 8 bases and J lost 2; bases outside the gene matches: 6. The CDR3 has 13 amino acids. The CDR3: CASGWDSTYEQYF. CDR3 sequence (DNA): TGTGCCAGCGGTTGGGACAGTACCTACGAGCAGTACTTC.

The V call is TRBV19, the J call TRBJ2-1; a weak D match, TRBD2 (6 bases). Germline values: CDR1 LNHDA, CDR2 SQIVND (reference sequence). V was cut by 3 bases and J by 3 bases, with 18 bases left in between. CDR3 length equals 17 residues. The CDR3 loop reads CASSIENLGRGYNEQFF. In nucleotides, the CDR3 is TGTGCCAGTAGTATTGAGAACCTGGGGCGGGGCTACAATGAGCAGTTCTTC.

V and J are TRBV18 and TRBJ2-3; D possibly corresponds to TRBD2 (6 bases). There are 18 residues in the CDR3. Trimming removed 4 bases from V and 2 bases from J, with 22 bases in between. Germline V CDR1 and CDR2: KGHSH, LQKENI. The CDR3 loop reads CASSLTLRTGAVTDTQYF. In DNA, the CDR3 is TGTGCCAGCTCACTGACACTCAGAACGGGAGCGGTCACAGATACGCAGTATTTT.